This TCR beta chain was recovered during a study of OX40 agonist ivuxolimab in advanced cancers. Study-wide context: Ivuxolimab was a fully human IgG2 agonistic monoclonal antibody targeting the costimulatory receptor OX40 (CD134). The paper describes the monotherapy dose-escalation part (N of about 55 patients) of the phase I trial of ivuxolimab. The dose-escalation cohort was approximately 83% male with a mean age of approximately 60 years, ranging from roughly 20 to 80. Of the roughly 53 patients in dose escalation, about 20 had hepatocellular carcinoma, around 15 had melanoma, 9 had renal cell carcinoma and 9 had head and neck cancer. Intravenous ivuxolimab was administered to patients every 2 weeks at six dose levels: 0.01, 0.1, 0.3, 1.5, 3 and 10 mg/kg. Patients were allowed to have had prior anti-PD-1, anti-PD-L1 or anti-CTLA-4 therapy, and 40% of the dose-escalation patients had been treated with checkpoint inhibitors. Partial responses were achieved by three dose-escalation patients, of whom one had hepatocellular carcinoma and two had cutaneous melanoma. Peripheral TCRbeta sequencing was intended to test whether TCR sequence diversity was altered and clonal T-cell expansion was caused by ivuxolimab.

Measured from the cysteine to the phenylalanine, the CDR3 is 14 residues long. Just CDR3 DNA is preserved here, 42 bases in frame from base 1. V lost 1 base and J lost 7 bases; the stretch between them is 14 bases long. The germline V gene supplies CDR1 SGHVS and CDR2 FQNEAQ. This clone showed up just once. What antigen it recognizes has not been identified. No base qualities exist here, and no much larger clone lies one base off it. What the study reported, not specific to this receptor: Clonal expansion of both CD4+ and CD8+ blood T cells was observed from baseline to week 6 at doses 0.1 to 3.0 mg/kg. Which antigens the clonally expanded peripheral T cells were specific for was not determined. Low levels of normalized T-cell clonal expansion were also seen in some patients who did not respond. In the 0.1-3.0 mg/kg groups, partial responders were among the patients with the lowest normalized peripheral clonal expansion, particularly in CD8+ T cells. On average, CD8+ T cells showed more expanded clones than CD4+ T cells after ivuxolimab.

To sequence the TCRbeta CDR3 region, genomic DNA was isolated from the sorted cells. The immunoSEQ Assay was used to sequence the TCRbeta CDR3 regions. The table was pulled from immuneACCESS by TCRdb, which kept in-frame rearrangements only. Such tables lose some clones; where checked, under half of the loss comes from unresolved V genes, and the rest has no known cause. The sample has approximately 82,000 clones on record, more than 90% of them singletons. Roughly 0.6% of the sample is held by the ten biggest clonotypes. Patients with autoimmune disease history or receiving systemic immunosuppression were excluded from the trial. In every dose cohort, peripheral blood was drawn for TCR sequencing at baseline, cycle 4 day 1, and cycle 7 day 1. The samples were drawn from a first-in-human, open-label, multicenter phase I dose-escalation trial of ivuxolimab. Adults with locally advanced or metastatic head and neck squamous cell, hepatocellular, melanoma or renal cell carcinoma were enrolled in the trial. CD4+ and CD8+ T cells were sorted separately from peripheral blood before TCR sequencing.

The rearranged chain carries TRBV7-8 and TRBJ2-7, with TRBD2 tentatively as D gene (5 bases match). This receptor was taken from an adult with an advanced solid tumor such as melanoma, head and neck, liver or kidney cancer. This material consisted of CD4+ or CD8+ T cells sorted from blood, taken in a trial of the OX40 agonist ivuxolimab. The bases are TGTGCCAGCAGCTTAGGGGGTAACCGAGGGGAGCAGTACTTC. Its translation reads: CASSLGGNRGEQYF.